Shown below are 3 T cell receptor beta chains from a single sample sequenced in a study of graft-versus-host responses after intestinal transplantation. Their antigen targets remain unknown. Data came from immunoSEQ multiplex PCR; TCRdb stores just in-frame clones and leaves some out. Here the sample spans about 110,000 clones, around 94% being singletons. Sequencing was performed on unstimulated CD4+ T cells sorted from spleen or lymph node cells, taken before transplant. The receptors stem from a human donor who was the organ donor for an intestinal transplant.

Here the CDR3 reads CASSGRTSIHEQFF. The CDR3 coding sequence is TGTGCCAGCAGCGGCCGGACTAGCATCCATGAGCAGTTCTTC. The rearrangement joins TRBV9 to TRBJ2-1, with 8 bases matching TRBD2. This CDR3 is 14 amino acids long. CDR1 is SGDLS, CDR2 YYNGEE, per germline. Unmatched junction bases numbered 7, after V lost 3 bases and J lost 8 bases.

The gene calls are TRBV6-1 and TRBJ2-7; 8 bases map to TRBD1. The V and J ends lost 8 bases and 3 bases, in that order; junction bases with no gene match: 6. The CDR3 length is 13 residues. Germline-derived CDR1 and CDR2 are MNHNS and SASEGT. The CDR3 region is CASGKDRGYEQYF. CDR3 in DNA: TGTGCCAGCGGTAAAGACAGGGGCTACGAGCAGTACTTC.

The gene calls are TRBV2 and TRBJ1-5, with 9 bases that match TRBD1. After removal of 7 bases from V and 4 bases from J, the junction contained 2 bases not matched to a gene. CDR1 and CDR2 (germline): SNHLY, FYNNEI. The CDR3 covers 13 residues. The CDR3 loop is CASTGTGNQPQHF. Here the CDR3 DNA reads TGTGCCAGCACCGGGACAGGGAATCAGCCCCAGCATTTT.